This TCR beta chain came from a study of blood T cell repertoires in COVID-19. Turning to the study itself: The cDNA or gDNA used as material had been derived from T cells, B-cell-depleted T cells, or PBMCs.

Trimming at V came to 3 bases and at J to 7 bases, leaving 8 bases not matched to a gene. Germline-derived CDR1 and CDR2 are LGHDT and YNNKEL (reference sequence). CDR3 length: 15 residues. The cohort comprised adults aged about 18 to 100 years residing in under 25 US areas. Grouping used clinical history reported by participants in a survey and questionnaire. How the authors handled the data: Using reference gene primer amplification, nucleated cell counts were estimated. Sequencing was performed with immunoSEQ multiplex PCR; in TCRdb, only in-frame clones are kept and a portion is missing. That table gives V, J and clone size, and the DNA gave D and trimming. Of roughly 250,000 clones in the sample, about 87% are singletons; the top ten hold about 1%.

This sequence joins TRBV3-1 (or the pseudogene TRBV3-2) and TRBJ2-2, with 7 bases that match TRBD1. The clonotype was recovered from a man in his fifties who had been exposed to COVID-19. Sequenced material: PBMCs or T cells enriched from blood (not recorded which). The CDR3 spells CASSQSTGWDGELFF. Written as DNA, the CDR3 is TGTGCCAGCAGCCAGTCGACAGGGTGGGACGGGGAGCTGTTTTTT.